A single T cell receptor beta chain is shown here with its context. Some clones are missing from TCRdb's copy, which holds only in-frame ones; the method was immunoSEQ multiplex PCR. The sample lists about 150,000 clones, approximately 94% seen once, with around 8% in the top ten. The CDR3 length is 14 residues. With 4 bases clipped from V and 7 bases from J, the junction kept 8 bases outside the gene matches. Germline CDR1 is LNHDA and CDR2 is SQIVND (reference sequence). The sample originates from a study of control samples from healthy donors and cancer patients. The chain couples TRBV19 to TRBJ1-2, with TRBD1 identical over 8 bases. The sample comprised blood. The clonotype comes from a woman in her thirties or forties in good health. The CDR3 DNA reads TGTGCCAGTAGTACCGTCCCAGGGGGCCGTGGCTACACCTTC. Amino acid sequence: CASSTVPGGRGYTF.